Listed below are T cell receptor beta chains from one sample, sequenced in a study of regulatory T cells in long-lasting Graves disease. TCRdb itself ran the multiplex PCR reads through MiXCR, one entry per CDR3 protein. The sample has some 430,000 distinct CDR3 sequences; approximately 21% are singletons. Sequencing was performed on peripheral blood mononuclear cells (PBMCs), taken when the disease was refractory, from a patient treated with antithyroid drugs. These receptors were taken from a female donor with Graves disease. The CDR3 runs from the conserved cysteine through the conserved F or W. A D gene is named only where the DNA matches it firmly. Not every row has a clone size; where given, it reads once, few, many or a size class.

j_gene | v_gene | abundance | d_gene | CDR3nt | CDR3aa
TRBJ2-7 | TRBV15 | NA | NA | TGTGCCACCAGCAGAGATCCCGGCCCTTCCTACGAGCAGTACTTC | CATSRDPGPSYEQYF
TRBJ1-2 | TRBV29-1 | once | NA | TGCAGCGTTGAACAGGTTGGCTACACCTTC | CSVEQVGYTF
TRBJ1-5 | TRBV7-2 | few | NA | TGTGCCAGCAACTTAGCTCAGGGGAGCAATCAGCCCCAGCATTTT | CASNLAQGSNQPQHF
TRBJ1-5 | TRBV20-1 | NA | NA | TGCAGTGCTCGGAGAGGGGTCTCGGATCAGCCCCAGCATTTT | CSARRGVSDQPQHF
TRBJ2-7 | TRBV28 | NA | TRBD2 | TGTGCCAGCAGTCCCACCAACGCGGGGGGGAGCTCCTACGAGCAGCACTTC | CASSPTNAGGSSYEQHF
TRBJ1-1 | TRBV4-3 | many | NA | TGCGCCAGCAGCCAGACTCGACACACTGAAGCTTTCTTT | CASSQTRHTEAFF
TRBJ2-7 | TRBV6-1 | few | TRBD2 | TGTGCCAGCAGCCCATTGTCCCCTAGCGGGAGGGCGTACGAGCAGTACTTC | CASSPLSPSGRAYEQYF
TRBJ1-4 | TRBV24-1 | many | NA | TGTGCCACCAGTGATCCACTAAGGGATGGGGACGGCAGAAAACTGTTTTTT | CATSDPLRDGDGRKLFF
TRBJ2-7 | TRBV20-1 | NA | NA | TGCAGTGCTAGAGATTCGTCGAGCTCCCTCTCCTACGAGCAGTACTTC | CSARDSSSSLSYEQYF
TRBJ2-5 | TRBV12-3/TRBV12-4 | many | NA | TGTGCCAGCAGTTTGGCCAGGCCCGAGACCCAGTACTTC | CASSLARPETQYF
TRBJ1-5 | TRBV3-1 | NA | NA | TGTGCCAGCAGCCGGGATACCGGTTTTCAGCCCCAGCATTTT | CASSRDTGFQPQHF
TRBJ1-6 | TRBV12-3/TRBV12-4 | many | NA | TGTGCCAGCAGTTGGGGGGGAAGTAGGAGTTCACCCCTCCACTTT | CASSWGGSRSSPLHF
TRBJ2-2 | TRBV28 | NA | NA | TGTGCCAGCAGCCTCTACAGGGTTACGAACACCGGGGAGCTGTTTTTT | CASSLYRVTNTGELFF
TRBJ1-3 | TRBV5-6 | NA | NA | TGTGCCAGCAGCTTGGTCCCGGCCTCTGGAAACACCATATATTTT | CASSLVPASGNTIYF
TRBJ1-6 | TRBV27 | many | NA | TGTGCCAGCAGTTTCACGGGTTACTCACCCCTCCACTTT | CASSFTGYSPLHF
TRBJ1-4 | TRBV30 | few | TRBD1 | TGTGCCTGGAGTGTACAGGGGTTCGGAAAACTGTTTTTT | CAWSVQGFGKLFF
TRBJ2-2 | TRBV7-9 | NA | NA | TGTGCCAGCAGCGCCGAACAGGGCGGCGGGGAGCTGTTTTTT | CASSAEQGGGELFF
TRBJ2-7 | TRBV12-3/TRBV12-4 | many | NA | TGTGCCAGCAGTCCCTTAGGCGGGCGGGGACCTTCCTACGAGCAGTACTTC | CASSPLGGRGPSYEQYF
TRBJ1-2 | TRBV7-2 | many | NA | TGTGCCAGCAGCTCAGCCCCAGGGGTGGGCGGCTACACCTTC | CASSSAPGVGGYTF
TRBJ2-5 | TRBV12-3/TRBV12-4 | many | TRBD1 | TGTGCCAGCAGACCCGGGACAGAAGAGACCCAGTACTTC | CASRPGTEETQYF
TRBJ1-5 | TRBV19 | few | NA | TGTGCCAGTAGTACCTCTACAGGGTCCAATCAGCCCCAGCATTTT | CASSTSTGSNQPQHF
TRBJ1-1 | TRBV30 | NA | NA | TGTGCCTGGAGTCCGGTGAACACTGAAGCTTTCTTT | CAWSPVNTEAFF
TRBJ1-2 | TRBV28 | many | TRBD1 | TGTGCCAGCAGACGTGACCCCGGGACAGAAAAGGGCTACACCTTC | CASRRDPGTEKGYTF
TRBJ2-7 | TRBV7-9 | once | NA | TGTGCCAGCAGCTCTAGGTGGTACGAGCAGTACTTC | CASSSRWYEQYF
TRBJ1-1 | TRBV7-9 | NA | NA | TGTGCCAGCAGACGCGACATCTCTGAAGCTTTCTTT | CASRRDISEAFF
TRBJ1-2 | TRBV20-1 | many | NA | TGCAGTGCTCGCTTAGGTCCGGCGATTAACTATGGCTACACCTTC | CSARLGPAINYGYTF
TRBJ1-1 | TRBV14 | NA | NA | TGTGCCAGCAGCCGCAGGTTGAACACTGAAGTTTTCTTT | CASSRRLNTEVFF
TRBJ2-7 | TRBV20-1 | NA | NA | TGCAGTGCTACCTCCACAGACGCGGCCCCCTACGAGCAGTACTTC | CSATSTDAAPYEQYF
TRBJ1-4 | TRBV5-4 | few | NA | TGTGCCAGCAGCTTGGGCGGACAGAGTAATGAAAAACTGTTTTTT | CASSLGGQSNEKLFF
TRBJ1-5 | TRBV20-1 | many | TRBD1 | TGCAGTGCTAGGCGGGGACAGGGGTTGAGCAATCAGCCCCAGCATTTT | CSARRGQGLSNQPQHF
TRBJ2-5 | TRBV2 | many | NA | TGTGCCAGCAGTGTGCCCAGTTCCGAGACCCAGTACTTC | CASSVPSSETQYF
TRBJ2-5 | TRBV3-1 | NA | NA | TGTGCCAGCAGCCATTTACGAGGCGGACCCCAAGAGACCCAGTACTTC | CASSHLRGGPQETQYF
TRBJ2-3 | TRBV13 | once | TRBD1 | TGTGCCAGCAGCACAAGGACAGGGGTCCGCACAGATACGCAGTATTTT | CASSTRTGVRTDTQYF
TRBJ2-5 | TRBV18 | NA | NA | TGTGCCAGCTCACCACCCGGCGGGGACCAAGAGACCCAGTACTTC | CASSPPGGDQETQYF
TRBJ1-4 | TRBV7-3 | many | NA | TGTGCCAGCAGCCCTGGGACACACGAAAAACTGTTTTTT | CASSPGTHEKLFF
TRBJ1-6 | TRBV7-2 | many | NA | TGTGCCAGCAGTCCGGAGGCACTTTCACCCCTCCACTTT | CASSPEALSPLHF
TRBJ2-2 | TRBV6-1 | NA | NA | TGTGCCAGCACCGCCTCGGCCCCGAACACCGGGGAGCTGTTTTTT | CASTASAPNTGELFF
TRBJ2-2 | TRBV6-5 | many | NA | TGTGCCAGCAGTTACTCCCAGCGGGCGGGCACCGGGGAGCTGTTTTTT | CASSYSQRAGTGELFF
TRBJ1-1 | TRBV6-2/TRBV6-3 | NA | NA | TGTGCCGGCAGGTTGGTTTCCGGCCGCCAGACAGTTTGGTCCACTGAAGCTTTCTTT | CAGRLVSGRQTVWSTEAFF
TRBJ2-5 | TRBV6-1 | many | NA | TGTGCCAGCAACCACGGGGACTACCAAGAGACCCAGTACTTC | CASNHGDYQETQYF
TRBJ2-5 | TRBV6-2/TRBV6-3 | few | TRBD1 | TGTGCCAGCAGTTACCTTGACAGGGACGGGACCCAGTACTTC | CASSYLDRDGTQYF
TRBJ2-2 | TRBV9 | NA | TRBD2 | TGTGCCAGCAGCCGACTAGCGGGAGTGTCAGGGGAGCTGTTTTTT | CASSRLAGVSGELFF
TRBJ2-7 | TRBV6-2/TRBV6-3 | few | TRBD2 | TGTGCCAGCAGCCCCCAACCCGGGACTAGCGGGTTATTATCCTACGAGCAGTACTTC | CASSPQPGTSGLLSYEQYF
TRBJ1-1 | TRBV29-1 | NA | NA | TGCAGCGTTGAAGAGACGGCTAGGAGCACTGAAGCTTTCTTT | CSVEETARSTEAFF
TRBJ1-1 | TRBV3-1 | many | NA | TGTGCCAGCAACAAAATCGGGGGGGACACTGAAGCTTTCTTT | CASNKIGGDTEAFF
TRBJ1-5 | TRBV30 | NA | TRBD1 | TGTGCCTGGAGTGTAACAGGGGGGCAGCCCCAGCATTTT | CAWSVTGGQPQHF
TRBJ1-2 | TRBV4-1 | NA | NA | TGCGCCAGCAGCCAAGAGGGCAGAAACTATGGCTACACCTTC | CASSQEGRNYGYTF
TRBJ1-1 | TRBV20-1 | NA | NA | TGCAGTGCTAGTGATCCGGGATTGGGGTACACTGAAGCTTTCTTT | CSASDPGLGYTEAFF
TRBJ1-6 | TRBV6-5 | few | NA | TGTGCCAGCAGTTCCGGACAGTTGCTCAATTCACCCCTCCACTTT | CASSSGQLLNSPLHF
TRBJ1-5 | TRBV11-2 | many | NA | TGTGCCAGCAGCTTAGGACAGTTCGAGGAGCCCCAGCATTTT | CASSLGQFEEPQHF
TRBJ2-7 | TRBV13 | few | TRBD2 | TGTGCCAGCAGCTTAGGAATTAGCGGGGGTTCCTACGAGCAGTACTTC | CASSLGISGGSYEQYF
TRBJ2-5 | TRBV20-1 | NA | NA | TGCAGTGCTAGTAGGGACCTAATCTTGGAGACCCAGTACTTC | CSASRDLILETQYF
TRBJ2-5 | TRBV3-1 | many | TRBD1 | TGTGCCAGCAGCCAAGATTGGGGACAGGTCCAAGAGACCCAGTACTTC | CASSQDWGQVQETQYF
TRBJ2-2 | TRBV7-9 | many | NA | TGTGCCAGCAGCTTACTCGGCAGGGGCAGTAGGACCGGGGAGCTGTTTTTT | CASSLLGRGSRTGELFF
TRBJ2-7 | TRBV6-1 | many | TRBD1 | TGTGCCAGCCGGACAGGGTCCTCCTACGAGCAGTACTTC | CASRTGSSYEQYF
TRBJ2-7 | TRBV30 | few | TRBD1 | TGTGCCTGGAGCGGACAGGTCGAGATCAACGAGCAGTACTTC | CAWSGQVEINEQYF
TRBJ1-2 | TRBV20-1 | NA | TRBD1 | TGCAGTGCGTCCCTCTTGGGGACAGGGGACTATGGCTACACCTTC | CSASLLGTGDYGYTF
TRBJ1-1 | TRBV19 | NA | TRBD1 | TGTGCCACTTCGCCTAGGGGGCCTTTCACTGAAGCTTTCTTT | CATSPRGPFTEAFF
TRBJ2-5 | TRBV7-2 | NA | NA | TGTGCCAGCAGCTTAACCTGGGCCGGAGAGACCCAGTACTTC | CASSLTWAGETQYF